This T cell receptor beta chain is from a study of OX40 agonist ivuxolimab in advanced cancers. Per the germline V gene, CDR1 is MNHNY and CDR2 is SVGAGI (reference sequence). Trimming stripped 2 bases from V and 0 bases from J, with 5 bases between. CDR3 size: 13 residues. Repertoires were generated with immunoSEQ multiplex PCR, while TCRdb's copy carries only in-frame clones and drops some. Here the sample spans around 65,000 clones, 80% to 95% being singletons. This clone was observed once. The chain recombines TRBV6-6 with TRBJ2-7; no clear D gene. The sequencing here drew on CD4+ or CD8+ T cells sorted from blood, taken in a trial of the OX40 agonist ivuxolimab. This TCR came from an adult with an advanced solid tumor such as melanoma, head and neck, liver or kidney cancer. The CDR3: CASSYSSSYEQYF. Written as DNA, the CDR3 is TGTGCCAGCAGTTACAGCAGCTCCTACGAGCAGTACTTC.